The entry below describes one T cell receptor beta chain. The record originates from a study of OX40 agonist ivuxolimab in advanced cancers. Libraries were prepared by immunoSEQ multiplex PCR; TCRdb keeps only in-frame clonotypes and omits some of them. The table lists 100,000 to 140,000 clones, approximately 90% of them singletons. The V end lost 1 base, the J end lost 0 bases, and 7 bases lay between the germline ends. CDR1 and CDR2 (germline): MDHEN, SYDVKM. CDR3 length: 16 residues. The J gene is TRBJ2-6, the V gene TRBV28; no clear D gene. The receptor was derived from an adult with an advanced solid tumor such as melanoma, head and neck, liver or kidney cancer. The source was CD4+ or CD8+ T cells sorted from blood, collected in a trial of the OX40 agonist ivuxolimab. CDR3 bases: TGTGCCAGCAGTTTATCTCACCCCTCTGGGGCCAACGTCCTGACTTTC. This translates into CASSLSHPSGANVLTF.